This T cell receptor (beta chain) was captured by sequencing in a study of sequential checkpoint blockade in melanoma. The wider study: After nivolumab or ipilimumab alone, some 20 patients had week-13 rebiopsies.

Germline lookup yields CDR1 MDHEN and CDR2 SYDVKM. V was clipped by 5 bases and J by 5 bases; unmatched bases: 8. The CDR3 length is 14 residues. Findings and caveats of the study: PD-L1 staining and CD8+ counts, not mutational load, tracked tumor T-cell clonality.

Indicated treatment: randomized to nivolumab then ipilimumab (arm A) or the reverse (arm B). Profiling relied on immunoSEQ multiplex PCR, and the TCRdb table lists in-frame clones only, not all of them. The sample consists of some 5,700 clones, roughly a quarter of them appearing once. In its sample, this clone was seen a few times. Its antigen remains unknown. The chain links TRBV28 to TRBJ1-2, with 7 nucleotides matching TRBD1. The sequenced sample was tumor tissue (inferred from file names), obtained from a patient given nivolumab and ipilimumab in sequence. This TCR was recovered from a human donor with melanoma. CDR3 loop: CASSHGTAAYGYTF. The CDR3 coding sequence is TGTGCCAGCAGTCACGGGACAGCCGCGTATGGCTACACCTTC.